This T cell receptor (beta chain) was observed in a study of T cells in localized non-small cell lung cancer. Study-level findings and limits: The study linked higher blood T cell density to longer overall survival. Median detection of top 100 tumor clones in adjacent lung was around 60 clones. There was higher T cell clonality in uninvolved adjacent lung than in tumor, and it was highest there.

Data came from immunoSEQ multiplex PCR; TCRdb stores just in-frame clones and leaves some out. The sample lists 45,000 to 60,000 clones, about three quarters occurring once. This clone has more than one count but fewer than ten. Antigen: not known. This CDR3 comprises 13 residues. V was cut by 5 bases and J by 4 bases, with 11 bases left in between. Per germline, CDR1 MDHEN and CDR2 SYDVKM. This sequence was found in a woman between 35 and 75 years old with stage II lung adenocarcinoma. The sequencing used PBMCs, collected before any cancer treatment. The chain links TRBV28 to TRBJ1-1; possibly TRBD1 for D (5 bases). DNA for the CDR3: TGTGCCAGCAGTATCGGGGGGGGCACTGAAGCTTTCTTT. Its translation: CASSIGGGTEAFF.